The 21 T cell receptor beta chains below were found in one sample sequenced in a study of sequential checkpoint blockade in melanoma. Regarding treatment: randomized to nivolumab then ipilimumab (arm A) or the reverse (arm B). The repertoire was sequenced with immunoSEQ multiplex PCR; TCRdb's copy has only in-frame clones and lacks some. The sample lists 20,000 to 25,000 clones; approximately 80% were seen once. Sequenced here: CD8+ T cells sorted from blood (inferred from file names), sampled from a patient given nivolumab and ipilimumab in sequence. Receptors originate from a human donor with melanoma.

The chain couples TRBV7-9 to TRBJ2-7; TRBD1 is a possible D gene (5 bases). CDR1 and CDR2 (germline): SEHNR, FQNEAQ (reference sequence). Trimming stripped 8 bases from V and 3 bases from J, with 17 bases between. This CDR3 comprises 14 residues. CDR3: CASAGDSDLYEQYF. The CDR3 bases are TGTGCCAGCGCCGGTGACAGCGATCTCTACGAGCAGTACTTC.

V gene TRBV7-3 combines with J gene TRBJ2-3; a weak D match, TRBD2 (5 bases). Trimming left V 5 bases short and J 9 bases short, with 15 bases between. Looked up from germline, CDR1 is SGHTA and CDR2 is FQGTGA. The length of the CDR3 is 13 residues. The CDR3 reads CASSPTLTGTQYF. In DNA form, the CDR3 reads TGTGCCAGCAGCCCGACCCTAACGGGAACGCAGTATTTT.

V and J are TRBV28 and TRBJ1-3; unclear D gene. Trimming took 6 bases from V and 5 from J, leaving 14 bases between them. Germline loops: CDR1 MDHEN, CDR2 SYDVKM. The CDR3 runs to 14 residues. CDR3 coding DNA: TGTGCCAGCAGAACTTCCACCGCTAGAAACACCATATATTTT. It encodes CASRTSTARNTIYF.

This sequence joins TRBV11-2 and TRBJ2-7; TRBD2 matches 8 bases. Germline assignment: CDR1 SGHAT and CDR2 FQNNGV. The CDR3 extends over 18 amino acids. V was clipped by 3 bases and J by 2 bases; unmatched bases: 15. CDR3 in DNA: TGTGCCAGCAGCTTTGGGGAAACGATGCCGGGACTAGCCTACGAGCAGTACTTC. As protein: CASSFGETMPGLAYEQYF. Full variable domain (outside the CDR3, taken from reference TRBV11-2 and TRBJ2-7): EAGVAQSPRYKIIEKRQSVAFWCNPISGHATLYWYQQILGQGPKLLIQFQNNGVVDDSQLPKDRFSAERLKGVDSTLKIQPAKLEDSAVYLCASSFGETMPGLAYEQYFGPGTRLTVT.

This clone appeared a single time. The chain links TRBV19 to TRBJ1-1; maybe TRBD1 (6 bases). Trimming left V 8 bases short and J 6 bases short, with 16 bases between. CDR1 LNHDA and CDR2 SQIVND come from the germline V gene (reference sequence). CDR3 length: 13 residues. The chain's CDR3 is CASAPGAGAEAFF. The CDR3 DNA reads TGTGCCAGTGCCCCAGGGGCAGGCGCTGAAGCTTTCTTT.

Comments on this clone: One junction end does not reproduce the germline sequence, and a read error may be involved. The chain recombines TRBV4-3 with TRBJ2-1; the D gene is possibly TRBD2 (6 bases). Germline lookup yields CDR1 LGHNA and CDR2 YSLEER. The CDR3 extends over 14 amino acids. The CDR3 DNA reads as TGCGCCGGCAGCCAAGCGGAGGGGAACTCGCGTGAGTTCTTC. The encoded protein is CAGSQAEGNSREFF.

J is TRBJ2-1 and V is TRBV5-6; 8 nucleotides line up with TRBD2. Germline V CDR1 and CDR2: SGHDT, YYEEEE. CDR3 length: 15 amino acids. V shed 0 bases, J shed 5 bases, and the junction held 4 bases outside the gene matches. The CDR3 here is CASSLDGRVNNEQFF. The DNA for the CDR3 is TGTGCCAGCAGCTTGGACGGGAGGGTAAACAATGAGCAGTTCTTC.

CDR3 DNA: TGTGCCAGCAGCCAGGAGGGGGCCGCCTACAATGAGCAGTTCTTC. Encoded protein: CASSQEGAAYNEQFF. The V gene is TRBV9, the J gene TRBJ2-1, with D perhaps matching TRBD1 (7 bases). There are 15 residues in the CDR3. Trimming removed 4 bases from V and 2 bases from J, with 13 bases in between. Germline-derived CDR1 and CDR2 are SGDLS and YYNGEE.

V usage is TRBV7-3 and J usage is TRBJ2-7; 8 bases fit TRBD1. The CDR3 runs to 14 residues. Losses at the gene ends were 0 bases for V and 5 bases for J; bases not matched to a gene: 3. In germline, CDR1 is SGHTA, CDR2 FQGTGA. CDR3 sequence: CASSLTGRGHEQYF. The CDR3 DNA reads TGTGCCAGCAGCTTAACGGGCAGGGGGCACGAGCAGTACTTC.

The rearrangement links TRBV14 to TRBJ1-1; D may be TRBD1 (6 bases). V lost 3 bases to trimming and J lost 1 base, with 15 bases between them. The CDR3 runs 16 residues. Germline V gene lookup returns CDR1 SGHDN and CDR2 FVKESK. The CDR3 region is CASSHRGSRTNTEAFF. CDR3 DNA: TGTGCCAGCAGCCACAGGGGTTCTCGCACGAACACTGAAGCTTTCTTT.

This sequence joins TRBV6-4 and TRBJ2-3, with 10 positions matching TRBD2. This CDR3 is 15 amino acids long. V gave up 2 bases and J gave up 2 bases; unmatched junction bases: 1. Germline values: CDR1 MRHNA, CDR2 SNTAGT. This CDR3 reads CASSDSGGATDTQYF. DNA for the CDR3: TGTGCCAGCAGTGACAGCGGGGGGGCCACAGATACGCAGTATTTT.

The rearrangement joins TRBV5-1 to TRBJ2-7, with 11 bases aligning to TRBD2. Per the germline V gene, CDR1 is SGHRS and CDR2 is YFSETQ. The CDR3 extends over 13 amino acids. Germline trimming cut 5 bases from V and 2 bases from J; bases unmatched to any gene: 0. This CDR3 is CASRLAGAYEQYF. CDR3 coding DNA: TGCGCCAGCAGACTAGCGGGGGCCTACGAGCAGTACTTC.

The chain is built from TRBV7-8 and TRBJ2-7, with D maybe TRBD1 (6 bases). The CDR3 is made up of 14 amino acids. The germline gives CDR1 SGHVS, CDR2 FQNEAQ. Trimming removed 5 bases from V and 7 bases from J, with 18 bases in between. For the CDR3, the DNA is TGTGCCAGCAGCCCCACAGGGTATCCTGGGGAGCAGTACTTC. Translated: CASSPTGYPGEQYF.

CDR3 sequence: CASSYGWAPGTGELFF. The CDR3 region has the DNA TGTGCCAGCAGTTACGGGTGGGCCCCGGGGACCGGGGAGCTGTTTTTT. The chain links TRBV6-5 to TRBJ2-2; tentatively, D is TRBD2 (5 bases). Trimming took off 2 bases at V and 5 bases at J, with 15 bases between the two ends. Per the germline V gene, CDR1 is MNHEY and CDR2 is SVGAGI. The CDR3 loop spans 16 amino acids.

Only one count was recorded for this clone. The genes are TRBV11-3 and TRBJ2-3; 7 positions match TRBD2. V lost 1 base, J lost 6 bases, and 13 bases stayed unmatched. This CDR3 has 17 residues. Germline assignment: CDR1 SGHNT and CDR2 YENEEA. CDR3 in amino acids: CASSLAFMGGRLDTQYF. CDR3 nucleotides: TGTGCCAGCAGCTTAGCCTTCATGGGCGGGAGATTGGATACGCAGTATTTT. Supplemented by reference TRBV11-3 and TRBJ2-3, the full variable domain reads EAGVVQSPRYKIIEKKQPVAFWCNPISGHNTLYWYLQNLGQGPELLIRYENEEAVDDSQLPKDRFSAERLKGVDSTLKIQPAELGDSAVYLCASSLAFMGGRLDTQYFGPGTRLTVL.

The chain carries TRBV9 and TRBJ2-7; a weak D match, TRBD1 (5 bases). The CDR3 sequence is 14 residues long. The germline gives CDR1 SGDLS, CDR2 YYNGEE. V lost 3 bases and J 3 bases, leaving 13 bases between the germline ends. The CDR3 sequence: CASSGDSTNYEQYF. CDR3 DNA: TGTGCCAGCAGCGGAGACAGCACGAACTACGAGCAGTACTTC.

The V and J genes are TRBV7-9 and TRBJ1-2; the match to TRBD1 covers 7 bases. V shed 3 bases, J shed 6 bases, and the junction held 10 bases outside the gene matches. Germline V gives CDR1 SEHNR, CDR2 FQNEAQ (reference sequence). The CDR3 covers 15 residues. This CDR3 is CASSFAPGGDDGYTF. The CDR3 region has the DNA TGTGCCAGCAGCTTTGCACCAGGGGGAGACGATGGCTACACCTTC.

The rearrangement joins TRBV2 to TRBJ2-7, with 8 nucleotides matching TRBD1. The CDR3 spans 14 residues. CDR1 and CDR2 (germline): SNHLY, FYNNEI. J was trimmed by 7 bases and V by 5 bases; bases with no gene match: 10. CDR3 residues: CASSIRGRRWEQYF. Here the CDR3 DNA reads TGTGCCAGCAGTATCAGGGGGCGTAGGTGGGAGCAGTACTTC.

Worth noting for this clone: One end of the junction does not line up with germline, which may come from a read error. V usage is TRBV4-2 and J usage is TRBJ2-7, with TRBD2 as a possible D gene (5 bases). This CDR3 region has 17 residues. Germline loops: CDR1 LGHNA, CDR2 YNFKEQ. The CDR3 is CASSQDRGSSGAYGQYF. Here the CDR3 DNA reads TGTGCCAGCAGCCAAGATCGCGGGTCCAGCGGCGCCTACGGGCAGTACTTC.

This chain links TRBV28 with TRBJ2-7; perhaps TRBD2 as D (6 bases). The germline V gene has CDR1 MDHEN and CDR2 SYDVKM. V lost 5 bases to trimming and J lost 1 base, with 18 bases between them. This CDR3 spans 16 amino acids. DNA for the CDR3: TGTGCCAGCAGTCAAAGGGGAGCGGGCCTGTCCTACGAGCAGTACTTC. Protein product: CASSQRGAGLSYEQYF. Full variable domain (missing parts from reference TRBV28 and TRBJ2-7): DVKVTQSSRYLVKRTGEKVFLECVQDMDHENMFWYRQDPGLGLRLIYFSYDVKMKEKGDIPEGYSVSREKKERFSLILESASTNQTSMYLCASSQRGAGLSYEQYFGPGTRLTVT.

The gene calls are TRBV28 and TRBJ1-5; no firm D call. V shed 5 bases and J shed 1 base, with 9 bases lying between them. The length of the CDR3 is 14 residues. Germline values: CDR1 MDHEN, CDR2 SYDVKM. Written as DNA, the CDR3 is TGTGCCAGCAGTCGTAGCCCCAGCAATCAGCCCCAGCATTTT. Translating gives CASSRSPSNQPQHF. Full variable domain (remainder filled in from reference TRBV28 and TRBJ1-5): DVKVTQSSRYLVKRTGEKVFLECVQDMDHENMFWYRQDPGLGLRLIYFSYDVKMKEKGDIPEGYSVSREKKERFSLILESASTNQTSMYLCASSRSPSNQPQHFGDGTRLSIL.